The 27 T cell receptor beta chains below come from one sample, sequenced in a study of shared clonotypes between healthy human individuals (dated by TCRdb to about 2020). The receptor library was made with the immunoSEQ multiplex PCR assay. TCRdb took this table from immuneACCESS and kept in-frame rearrangements with V and J called. Such tables lack part of the clones; where checked against another copy, unresolved V genes explain under half of the gap, and the rest is unexplained. For this sample there are about 2.3 million clones; around 90% appear just once. The ten largest clones take up 0.37% of the sample. The material sequenced was naive CD4+ T cells from PBMCs. Sample cell subset or site, as interpreted from the label and publication: CD45RA+ positively selected. Receptor source: a man aged 18 to 29 in good health. Some clones in this sample may be carry-over from other donors' samples.

This chain joins TRBV6-1 and TRBJ2-7; D assignment may be TRBD1 or TRBD2 (5 bases each). V dropped 0 bases and J dropped 5 bases, with 17 bases sitting between them. The length of the CDR3 is 16 residues. CDR1 and CDR2 from the germline V gene are MNHNS and SASEGT. The CDR3 DNA is TGTGCCAGCAGTGAAGCTATCGGGGCAGCTGGGGACGAGCAGTACTTC. It translates to CASSEAIGAAGDEQYF.

The V and J genes are TRBV30 and TRBJ1-5; maybe TRBD1 (5 bases). The CDR3 is made up of 13 amino acids. Looked up from germline, CDR1 is GTSNPN and CDR2 is SVGIG (reference sequence). V lost 2 bases, J lost 4 bases, and 9 bases lay in between. The CDR3 DNA reads as TGTGCCTGGAGTCCGACAGAGAATCAGCCCCAGCATTTT. Translating it yields CAWSPTENQPQHF.

V gene TRBV7-9 combines with J gene TRBJ2-3, with no clear D. The CDR3 spans 14 residues. The ends were cut back, 5 bases at V and 2 bases at J, with 11 bases in the middle. Germline V lookup: CDR1 SEHNR, CDR2 FQNEAQ (reference sequence). The CDR3 spells CASSVQSTTDTQYF. CDR3 in DNA: TGTGCCAGCAGCGTACAGTCGACCACAGATACGCAGTATTTT.

A note on this clone: This specimen includes other DNA sequences encoding the same CDR3. The chain employs TRBV9 and TRBJ1-2; tentative D call: TRBD1 (5 bases). CDR1 is SGDLS and CDR2 is YYNGEE in the germline V gene. Trimming removed 3 bases at V and 2 bases at J, with 11 bases between. The CDR3 extends over 14 amino acids. The CDR3 protein is CASSAGGGNYGYTF. In nucleotides, the CDR3 is TGTGCCAGCAGCGCGGGTGGGGGAAACTATGGCTACACCTTC.

V is TRBV7-8 and J is TRBJ1-2, with TRBD1 as a possible D gene (5 bases). V was cut by 4 bases and J by 8 bases, with 17 bases left in between. The CDR3 length is 14 residues. Per germline, CDR1 SGHVS and CDR2 FQNEAQ. Here the CDR3 DNA reads TGTGCCAGCAGCTCTAGGGACCGCGGAGGGGGCTACACCTTC. Amino acid sequence: CASSSRDRGGGYTF.

The chain has TRBV28 and TRBJ1-1; TRBD1 is a possible D gene (6 bases). The CDR3 has 13 amino acids. V lost 6 bases to trimming and J lost 6 bases, with 14 bases between them. CDR1 and CDR2 from the germline V gene are MDHEN and SYDVKM. This CDR3 reads CASRVGGIAEAFF. CDR3 sequence (DNA): TGTGCCAGCAGGGTAGGGGGAATCGCTGAAGCTTTCTTT.

J is TRBJ2-5 and V is TRBV28; 11 bases map to TRBD1. The germline V gene encodes CDR1 MDHEN and CDR2 SYDVKM. The length of the CDR3 is 15 residues. The V and J ends lost 6 bases and 4 bases, in that order; junction bases with no gene match: 7. CDR3 protein: CASRKDRGRRETQYF. The DNA for the CDR3 is TGTGCCAGCAGGAAGGACAGGGGGCGTCGAGAGACCCAGTACTTC.

This chain connects TRBV7-9 to TRBJ2-2; D is undetermined. Trimming removed 6 bases from V and 6 bases from J, with 14 bases in between. This CDR3 has 14 amino acids. Germline CDR1 reads SEHNR; CDR2 reads FQNEAQ (reference sequence). In DNA, the CDR3 is TGTGCCAGCAGAAAATCCACTGGGCCCGGGGAGCTGTTTTTT. Translated, it gives CASRKSTGPGELFF.

In the case of this clone: Distinct nucleotide sequences in the sample also encode this CDR3. The chain recombines TRBV7-8 with TRBJ1-5; D ambiguous. Germline V CDR1 and CDR2: SGHVS, FQNEAQ. The V end was cut by 2 bases, the J end by 1 base, with 6 bases between. The CDR3 has 14 amino acids. The CDR3 DNA reads TGTGCCAGCAGCTTACTAACGAGCAATCAGCCCCAGCATTTT. Translation gives CASSLLTSNQPQHF. Full variable domain (outside the CDR3, taken from reference TRBV7-8 and TRBJ1-5): GAGVSQSPRYKVAKRGQDVALRCDPISGHVSLFWYQQALGQGPEFLTYFQNEAQLDKSGLPSDRFFAERPEGSVSTLKIQRTQQEDSAVYLCASSLLTSNQPQHFGDGTRLSIL.

The chain joins TRBV28 to TRBJ2-7; perhaps TRBD2 as D (7 bases). V dropped 6 bases and J dropped 4 bases, with 19 bases sitting between them. The CDR3 runs 15 residues. CDR1 is MDHEN and CDR2 is SYDVKM in the germline V gene. The CDR3 spells CASRGAGARVYEQYF. The CDR3 nucleotides read TGTGCCAGCAGGGGGGCGGGGGCGCGGGTATACGAGCAGTACTTC. The full variable domain, in which reference TRBV28 and TRBJ2-7 provide the parts outside the CDR3, is DVKVTQSSRYLVKRTGEKVFLECVQDMDHENMFWYRQDPGLGLRLIYFSYDVKMKEKGDIPEGYSVSREKKERFSLILESASTNQTSMYLCASRGAGARVYEQYFGPGTRLTVT.

The chain carries TRBV18 and TRBJ1-1; D not resolved. V lost 3 bases and J lost 4, with 18 bases in between. Germline lookup yields CDR1 KGHSH and CDR2 LQKENI. The CDR3 totals 16 residues. The CDR3 DNA is TGTGCCAGCTCACCCTTTGCCGACGGCCTAGGCACTGAAGCTTTCTTT. This codes for CASSPFADGLGTEAFF.

With respect to this clone: Other nucleotide sequences from this sample produce the same CDR3. J is TRBJ1-2 and V is TRBV4-1, with unresolved D. From germline, CDR1 is MGHRA and CDR2 YSYEKL. The V end lost 1 base, the J end lost 4 bases, and 4 bases lay between the germline ends. The CDR3 consists of 12 residues. The CDR3 DNA reads TGCGCCAGCAGCCAAGCGGGCTATGGCTACACCTTC. This sequence encodes CASSQAGYGYTF.

The chain couples TRBV5-1 to TRBJ2-5, with a tentative D call TRBD2 (5 bases). Germline V CDR1 and CDR2: SGHRS, YFSETQ. This CDR3 is built from 15 residues. Trimming removed 2 bases at V and 5 bases at J, with 16 bases between. CDR3 nucleotide sequence: TGCGCCAGCAGCTTTCCGGGCCTGAGAGGGGAGACCCAGTACTTC. Its translation is CASSFPGLRGETQYF.

V and J are TRBV27 and TRBJ2-7, with D possibly TRBD2 on 6 matching bases. The CDR3 is 18 amino acids. Trimming left V 6 bases short and J 0 bases short, with 24 bases between. Germline CDR1 is MNHEY and CDR2 is SMNVEV (reference sequence). The CDR3 DNA follows: TGTGCCAGCAGACCCTACCGGGCCAACTTGGGGGGCTCCTACGAGCAGTACTTC. Its translation is CASRPYRANLGGSYEQYF.

On this clone itself: The sample contains more than one DNA sequence encoding this CDR3. V usage is TRBV5-1 and J usage is TRBJ2-3; no clear D. The CDR3 is made up of 14 amino acids. Per the germline V gene, CDR1 is SGHRS and CDR2 is YFSETQ. Deletions cut 2 bases from V and 3 bases from J, with 10 bases between. The CDR3 sequence is CASSLGPSTDTQYF. Written as DNA, the CDR3 is TGCGCCAGCAGCTTAGGCCCTAGTACAGATACGCAGTATTTT.

This clone was seen just once. The rearrangement uses TRBV11-2 and TRBJ2-1; 10 positions agree with TRBD1. The CDR3 has 15 residues. Germline CDR1 reads SGHAT; CDR2 reads FQNNGV. J was trimmed by 7 bases and V by 1 base; bases with no gene match: 4. The DNA for the CDR3 is TGTGCCAGCAGCTTAGGACAGGGGGCGAAAAATGAGCAGTTCTTC. The encoded protein is CASSLGQGAKNEQFF.

The CDR3 nucleotides read TGTGCCACCGCTCTCCCCTGGGAGCAGTACTTC. Its protein is CATALPWEQYF. The chain carries TRBV28 and TRBJ2-7; D uncertain. Germline V gene lookup returns CDR1 MDHEN and CDR2 SYDVKM. Trimming removed 10 bases from V and 7 bases from J, with 14 bases in between. The CDR3 has 11 amino acids.

The rearrangement joins TRBV6-5 to TRBJ2-7, with 7 bases that match TRBD2. Germline values: CDR1 MNHEY, CDR2 SVGAGI. V lost 4 bases, J lost 6 bases, and 6 bases stayed unmatched. This CDR3 comprises 13 residues. CDR3 sequence: CASSSPGGSEQYF. As DNA, the CDR3 is TGTGCCAGCAGTTCCCCCGGGGGGAGCGAGCAGTACTTC.

V gene TRBV4-3 combines with J gene TRBJ2-6, with 15 bases that match TRBD2. The ends lost 3 bases at V and 0 bases at J; junction bases unmatched: 6. The CDR3 is 20 amino acids. CDR1 and CDR2 (germline): LGHNA, YSLEER. CDR3 nucleotide sequence: TGCGCCAGCAGCCAGAAGGGACTAGCGGGAGGAAGCTCTGGGGCCAACGTCCTGACTTTC. It codes for CASSQKGLAGGSSGANVLTF.

J is TRBJ2-2 and V is TRBV2, with a possible D match to TRBD1 (7 bases). CDR3 length: 14 residues. Germline V gives CDR1 SNHLY, CDR2 FYNNEI. V was trimmed by 6 bases and J by 13 bases, leaving 21 bases between them. The CDR3 bases are TGTGCCAGCAGGGAGACAGGGAGGTTTCTGGGGCTGTTTTTT. As protein: CASRETGRFLGLFF.

The chain combines TRBV30 with TRBJ2-1; 9 bases line up with TRBD2. The V gene end was trimmed by 2 bases and the J gene end by 3 bases; junction bases not matched to a gene: 2. This CDR3 is built from 14 residues. Germline V gene lookup returns CDR1 GTSNPN and CDR2 SVGIG (reference sequence). CDR3 in amino acids: CAWSRREGYNEQFF. The CDR3 DNA sequence: TGTGCCTGGAGTCGGCGGGAGGGCTACAATGAGCAGTTCTTC.

The J gene is TRBJ2-2, the V gene TRBV19, with D perhaps TRBD2 (5 bases). The germline V gene encodes CDR1 LNHDA and CDR2 SQIVND (reference sequence). The length of the CDR3 is 15 residues. V lost 6 bases, J lost 4 bases, and 15 bases lay in between. The CDR3 loop is CASRTLRGGTGELFF. In DNA form, the CDR3 reads TGTGCCAGTAGAACACTTCGTGGAGGCACCGGGGAGCTGTTTTTT. Filled out from reference TRBV19 and TRBJ2-2, the complete variable domain reads DGGITQSPKYLFRKEGQNVTLSCEQNLNHDAMYWYRQDPGQGLRLIYYSQIVNDFQKGDIAEGYSVSREKKESFPLTVTSAQKNPTAFYLCASRTLRGGTGELFFGEGSRLTVL.

Turning to this clone: This CDR3 is also generated by other DNA sequences in the sample. This chain connects TRBV5-1 to TRBJ2-5; 7 nucleotides align to TRBD1. Germline V CDR1 and CDR2: SGHRS, YFSETQ. The CDR3 sequence is 14 residues long. Losses at the gene ends were 4 bases for V and 5 bases for J; bases not matched to a gene: 8. CDR3 sequence: CASSAGTVRETQYF. The CDR3 nucleotides read TGCGCCAGCAGCGCAGGGACAGTCCGGGAGACCCAGTACTTC.

The J gene is TRBJ2-3, the V gene TRBV7-3, with D maybe TRBD2 (6 bases). Trimming took 5 bases from V and 9 from J, leaving 15 bases between them. Germline CDR1 SGHTA, CDR2 FQGTGA. The CDR3 is 13 residues long. This CDR3 reads CASSLNTGETQYF. In DNA, the CDR3 is TGTGCCAGCAGCCTCAATACGGGGGAGACGCAGTATTTT. The full variable domain, rest sourced from reference TRBV7-3 and TRBJ2-3, is GAGVSQTPSNKVTEKGKYVELRCDPISGHTALYWYRQSLGQGPEFLIYFQGTGAADDSGLPNDRFFAVRPEGSVSTLKIQRTERGDSAVYLCASSLNTGETQYFGPGTRLTVL.

J is TRBJ2-1 and V is TRBV19; D is perhaps TRBD2 (6 bases). Trimming removed 6 bases at V and 5 bases at J, with 20 bases between. Germline values: CDR1 LNHDA, CDR2 SQIVND (reference sequence). The CDR3 consists of 16 residues. DNA for the CDR3: TGTGCCAGTAGCAGCAGAGGCGGGATACCGGACAATGAGCAGTTCTTC. Amino acids: CASSSRGGIPDNEQFF.

This sequence joins TRBV2 and TRBJ1-2; TRBD1 is a possible D gene (6 bases). The V and J ends lost 6 bases and 0 bases respectively, with 14 bases between them. Germline loops: CDR1 SNHLY, CDR2 FYNNEI. The CDR3 has 15 amino acids. The DNA of the CDR3 is TGTGCCAGCAGAGACTCGGGACAACCTAACTATGGCTACACCTTC. Translated: CASRDSGQPNYGYTF.

The chain recombines TRBV28 with TRBJ2-7; D unclear. The germline V gene has CDR1 MDHEN and CDR2 SYDVKM. The CDR3 contains 13 residues. Trimming took 4 bases from V and 4 from J, leaving 11 bases between them. The CDR3 sequence: CASSSDSPYEQYF. CDR3 DNA sequence: TGTGCCAGCAGTTCTGACTCCCCGTACGAGCAGTACTTC. The whole variable domain, remainder taken from reference TRBV28 and TRBJ2-7, is DVKVTQSSRYLVKRTGEKVFLECVQDMDHENMFWYRQDPGLGLRLIYFSYDVKMKEKGDIPEGYSVSREKKERFSLILESASTNQTSMYLCASSSDSPYEQYFGPGTRLTVT.